The 14 T cell receptor beta chains in this list originate from one sample, sequenced in a study of response to subunit inactivated influenza vaccine. TCRdb fed the RT-PCR reads into MiXCR, producing one record per CDR3 protein. The data show more than 400,000 distinct CDR3 sequences, approximately 11% seen once. The sequencing used PBMCs from blood, collected 45 days after vaccination. These TCRs come from a man aged 50 to 59 who received an inactivated influenza vaccine.

The rearrangement links TRBV7-2 to TRBJ2-1; D possibly corresponds to TRBD2 (6 bases). Germline V gene lookup returns CDR1 SGHTA and CDR2 FQGNSA. With 5 bases removed from V and 7 bases from J, the gap between germline ends came to 15 bases. This CDR3 spans 14 amino acids. The CDR3 sequence: CASSPNGGRNEQFF. The CDR3 DNA reads TGTGCCAGCAGCCCCAACGGGGGTCGGAATGAGCAGTTCTTC.

This clonotype was detected only a few times. This chain links TRBV28 with TRBJ2-1; 7 nucleotides agree with TRBD2. Germline V gene data show CDR1 as MDHEN and CDR2 as SYDVKM. This CDR3 contains 16 residues. Germline trimming cut 6 bases from V and 0 bases from J; bases unmatched to any gene: 8. The CDR3 DNA sequence: TGTGCCAGCAGCTCTGCAGCGGGGAGCTCCTACAATGAGCAGTTCTTC. This translates into CASSSAAGSSYNEQFF.

This clonotype appeared a few times. This rearrangement joins TRBV7-3 to TRBJ2-5, with D possibly being TRBD1 (7 bases). CDR1 and CDR2 from the germline V gene are SGHTA and FQGTGA. Trimming left V 1 base short and J 3 bases short, with 12 bases between. The CDR3 is 15 amino acids. The CDR3: CASSLNGGTEETQYF. The CDR3 DNA sequence: TGTGCCAGCAGCTTAAACGGAGGGACAGAAGAGACCCAGTACTTC. Using reference TRBV7-3 and TRBJ2-5 for the parts outside the CDR3, the full variable domain is GAGVSQTPSNKVTEKGKYVELRCDPISGHTALYWYRQSLGQGPEFLIYFQGTGAADDSGLPNDRFFAVRPEGSVSTLKIQRTERGDSAVYLCASSLNGGTEETQYFGPGTRLLVL.

This clonotype occurred a few times. V gene TRBV7-6 combines with J gene TRBJ2-3; D may be TRBD2 (6 bases). CDR1 and CDR2 (germline): SGHVS, FNYEAQ. The CDR3 loop spans 14 amino acids. V lost 8 bases, J lost 6 bases, and 18 bases lay in between. Written as DNA, the CDR3 is TGTGCCAGCCTAAGGACGGGAGCGGAGGATACGCAGTATTTT. Amino acid sequence: CASLRTGAEDTQYF. The full variable domain, in which reference TRBV7-6 and TRBJ2-3 provide the parts outside the CDR3, is GAGVSQSPRYKVTKRGQDVALRCDPISGHVSLYWYRQALGQGPEFLTYFNYEAQQDKSGLPNDRFSAERPEGSISTLTIQRTEQRDSAMYRCASLRTGAEDTQYFGPGTRLTVL.

The gene calls are TRBV30 and TRBJ2-1; TRBD1 agrees at 10 bases. CDR3 size: 14 residues. CDR1 is GTSNPN, CDR2 SVGIG, per germline (reference sequence). The V gene end was trimmed by 6 bases and the J gene end by 4 bases; junction bases not matched to a gene: 6. The DNA for the CDR3 is TGTGCCTGCAAGACAGGGGGCGCTTACAATGAGCAGTTCTTC. Its protein product is CACKTGGAYNEQFF.

This clonotype was seen a few times. V usage is TRBV7-8 and J usage is TRBJ1-2, with 9 bases that match TRBD1. Germline values: CDR1 SGHVS, CDR2 FQNEAQ. This CDR3 region has 18 residues. The trim removed 2 bases at V and 3 bases at J, leaving 13 bases unmatched. CDR3 sequence (DNA): TGTGCCAGCAGCTTACGCCCGGGACAGGGTTCGTTTGACTATGGCTACACCTTC. This encodes CASSLRPGQGSFDYGYTF.

The table lists this clonotype with many counts. The rearrangement joins TRBV6-1 to TRBJ2-7; D is perhaps TRBD2 (5 bases). The CDR3 length is 14 residues. Trimming stripped 8 bases from V and 3 bases from J, with 17 bases between. From germline, CDR1 is MNHNS and CDR2 SASEGT. Here the CDR3 DNA reads TGTGCCAGCTGCCTAGATTCGGGGTGCTACGAGCAGTACTTC. Translated, it gives CASCLDSGCYEQYF.

This clonotype was recorded a few times. The rearrangement joins TRBV18 to TRBJ2-7; 7 nucleotides align to TRBD1. Germline V gene lookup returns CDR1 KGHSH and CDR2 LQKENI. This CDR3 comprises 16 residues. V gave up 0 bases and J gave up 8 bases; unmatched junction bases: 13. The CDR3 nucleotides are TGTGCCAGCTCACCACCCAGATGGGACAGAGTGAGAAAGCAGTACTTC. It codes for CASSPPRWDRVRKQYF.

This clonotype was counted a few times. The V call is TRBV10-3, the J call TRBJ1-2; TRBD1 matches 7 bases. J was trimmed by 8 bases and V by 5 bases; bases with no gene match: 5. Germline V gene data show CDR1 as ENHRY and CDR2 as SYGVKD. The CDR3 is 12 residues long. CDR3 protein: CAISKTGQGYTF. The CDR3 nucleotides read TGTGCCATCAGTAAGACAGGGCAAGGCTACACCTTC.

V and J are TRBV28 and TRBJ1-4; 9 bases fit TRBD1. The CDR3 spans 15 residues. Trimming removed 4 bases from V and 5 bases from J; junction bases left unmatched: 5. Germline V CDR1 and CDR2: MDHEN, SYDVKM. CDR3 in amino acids: CASSYRTGVNEKLFF. The CDR3 coding sequence is TGTGCCAGCAGTTACCGGACAGGGGTAAATGAAAAACTGTTTTTT.

In its sample, this clonotype was seen a few times. The chain has TRBV4-1 and TRBJ1-1, with D uncertain. CDR3 length: 14 amino acids. V gave up 3 bases and J gave up 1 base, with 9 bases separating them. From germline, CDR1 is MGHRA and CDR2 YSYEKL. DNA for the CDR3: TGCGCCAGCAGCCAGGCCTTAGGGAACACTGAAGCTTTCTTT. Residues: CASSQALGNTEAFF.

The chain employs TRBV5-1 and TRBJ2-3; TRBD2 matches at 12 bases. V gave up 3 bases and J gave up 14 bases; unmatched junction bases: 13. Per germline, CDR1 SGHRS and CDR2 YFSETQ. There are 15 residues in the CDR3. The DNA for the CDR3 is TGCGCCAGCAGCTCCGGACTAGCGGGGCTCCCACTGTTGTATTTT. Amino acid sequence: CASSSGLAGLPLLYF.

This sequence joins TRBV15 and TRBJ2-3; D uncertain. The CDR3 is made up of 14 amino acids. Between the trimmed V and J ends, which lost 0 bases and 5 bases, there was a span of 9 bases. Per the germline V gene, CDR1 is LNHNV and CDR2 is YYDKDF (reference sequence). The CDR3 sequence: CATSRDPFGDTQYF. CDR3 DNA sequence: TGTGCCACCAGCAGAGACCCTTTCGGAGATACGCAGTATTTT.

This clonotype was seen a few times. This sequence joins TRBV20-1 and TRBJ2-7; D possibly uses TRBD1 or TRBD2 (5 bases each). From germline, CDR1 is DFQATT and CDR2 SNEGSKA (reference sequence). V was pared by 1 base and J by 4 bases, with 14 bases between. The CDR3 contains 14 residues. The CDR3, as DNA: TGCAGTGCTAGAGGAGTTGGGTGGGGGTACGAGCAGTACTTC. This sequence encodes CSARGVGWGYEQYF.